This TCR beta chain was identified during a study of shared clonotypes between healthy human individuals. As concerns this clone: Its antigen is undetermined.

Study-wide findings and caveats: The small donor group covered limited genetic and exposure diversity.

Germline V gives CDR1 SGHVS, CDR2 FQNEAQ. The CDR3 loop spans 18 amino acids. Between the trimmed V and J ends, which lost 7 bases and 5 bases, there was a span of 27 bases. Sorted-subset replicate PCRs used around 200 ng of genomic DNA. This amount corresponded to 25,000 to 30,000 T cell genomes. The method was immunoSEQ multiplex PCR; TCRdb's version includes in-frame clones alone and lacks a portion of them. The repertoire consists of a few million clones, with approximately 90% occurring once and the leading ten covering 0.37%. The chain links TRBV7-8 to TRBJ1-5, with D possibly TRBD1 on 5 matching bases. Material: naive CD4+ T cells from PBMCs. Subset: CD45RA+ positively selected. The source is a young man in good health. Some clones in this sample may be carry-over from other donors' samples. The chain's CDR3 is CASTRTFRDPNTHQPQHF. In nucleotides, the CDR3 is TGTGCCAGCACACGAACCTTCCGGGACCCCAACACCCATCAGCCCCAGCATTTT. Full variable domain (remainder filled in from reference TRBV7-8 and TRBJ1-5): GAGVSQSPRYKVAKRGQDVALRCDPISGHVSLFWYQQALGQGPEFLTYFQNEAQLDKSGLPSDRFFAERPEGSVSTLKIQRTQQEDSAVYLCASTRTFRDPNTHQPQHFGDGTRLSIL.